Below, 25 T cell receptor beta chains from the same sample are listed, as sequenced in a study of beta chain features in type 1 diabetes. Isolated RNA was reverse transcribed in full, so expressed TCRB transcripts were sequenced. The data were produced by immunoSEQ multiplex PCR, yet TCRdb's version contains in-frame clones alone and is incomplete. The data hold 350,000 or so clones, with 20% observed a single time. The sequencing sample was made of naive CD4+ T cells from blood. Receptor source: a woman between 18 and 29 years old in good health.

V gene TRBV5-1 combines with J gene TRBJ1-1; D is uncertain. V was cut by 8 bases and J by 1 base, with 15 bases left in between. Looked up from germline, CDR1 is SGHRS and CDR2 is YFSETQ. The length of the CDR3 is 14 residues. This CDR3 reads CASNPGERNTEAFF. CDR3 nucleotide sequence: TGCGCCAGTAACCCGGGAGAACGGAACACTGAAGCTTTCTTT.

As to this clone: The same CDR3 can be traced to other DNA sequences in this sample. CDR3 DNA: TGCGCCAGCAGCCAAGTCAGAGGCGAAAAACTGTTTTTT. It yields the protein CASSQVRGEKLFF. V usage is TRBV4-1 and J usage is TRBJ1-4; D remains unclear. Germline values: CDR1 MGHRA, CDR2 YSYEKL. V was clipped by 1 base and J by 8 bases, with 8 bases between them. This CDR3 has 13 amino acids.

Only a few counts were recorded for this clone. The J gene is TRBJ1-1, the V gene TRBV30, with D unclear. Germline CDR1 is GTSNPN and CDR2 is SVGIG (reference sequence). The CDR3 is 14 amino acids. Deletions cut 0 bases from V and 2 bases from J, with 10 bases between. The CDR3 protein is CAWSVLAGNTEAFF. The DNA of the CDR3 is TGTGCCTGGAGTGTACTGGCGGGCAACACTGAAGCTTTCTTT.

This chain uses TRBV7-9 with TRBJ2-6; 10 positions match TRBD1. The CDR3 spans 18 residues. J was trimmed by 2 bases and V by 6 bases; bases with no gene match: 10. The germline V gene encodes CDR1 SEHNR and CDR2 FQNEAQ (reference sequence). The CDR3 bases are TGTGCCAGCAGACCGAGTTGGGACAGGGGAACTGGGGCCAACGTCCTGACTTTC. It yields the protein CASRPSWDRGTGANVLTF.

This chain joins TRBV30 and TRBJ2-1; 8 bases match TRBD2. Germline CDR1 GTSNPN, CDR2 SVGIG (reference sequence). Trimming cost V 3 bases and J 0 bases; bases outside gene matches: 10. The CDR3 is 17 residues long. The CDR3: CAWSHTRTSFSYNEQFF. The CDR3 coding sequence is TGTGCCTGGAGCCACACCCGGACTAGCTTCTCCTACAATGAGCAGTTCTTC.

This chain links TRBV2 with TRBJ2-7; 8 nucleotides match TRBD2. The trim removed 4 bases at V and 0 bases at J, leaving 5 bases unmatched. There are 15 residues in the CDR3. Germline assignment: CDR1 SNHLY and CDR2 FYNNEI. In nucleotides, the CDR3 is TGTGCCAGCAGTGGGGAGCGGGGGACCTCCTACGAGCAGTACTTC. It is translated as CASSGERGTSYEQYF.

This clone has more than one count but fewer than ten. This chain connects TRBV29-1 to TRBJ2-7; 15 nucleotides match TRBD2. Germline V CDR1 and CDR2: SQVTM, ANQGSEA. This CDR3 contains 17 residues. V lost 5 bases to trimming and J lost 5 bases; unmatched junction nucleotides: 13. CDR3 amino acids: CSVTPWTSGRAQHEQYF. CDR3 bases: TGCAGCGTTACCCCCTGGACTAGCGGGAGGGCCCAGCACGAGCAGTACTTC.

This clone was seen a few times. The gene calls are TRBV11-2 and TRBJ2-3; TRBD1 might be the D (5 bases). The germline V gene has CDR1 SGHAT and CDR2 FQNNGV. The CDR3 is 14 residues long. Trimming stripped 2 bases from V and 0 bases from J, with 6 bases between. The CDR3 sequence is CASSLRQSTDTQYF. The CDR3 DNA reads TGTGCCAGCAGCTTACGACAGAGCACAGATACGCAGTATTTT.

The table lists this clone with a few counts. The rearrangement links TRBV29-1 to TRBJ2-5; D might be TRBD1 (5 bases). V was pared by 5 bases and J by 4 bases, with 14 bases between. CDR1 and CDR2 (germline): SQVTM, ANQGSEA. There are 13 residues in the CDR3. CDR3 loop: CSVYSGMVETQYF. In DNA, the CDR3 is TGCAGCGTTTACTCAGGGATGGTAGAGACCCAGTACTTC.

The V and J genes are TRBV7-2 and TRBJ2-2, with 8 nucleotides matching TRBD1. Per germline, CDR1 SGHTA and CDR2 FQGNSA. The CDR3 has 13 amino acids. The ends lost 5 bases at V and 7 bases at J; junction bases unmatched: 3. The CDR3 sequence is CASSQQGGGELFF. CDR3 nucleotide sequence: TGTGCCAGCAGCCAACAGGGGGGCGGGGAGCTGTTTTTT.

The chain is built from TRBV7-8 and TRBJ2-3; 12 nucleotides align to TRBD2. V trimming: 3 bases; J trimming: 3 bases; junction bases outside the gene matches: 19. The germline V gene has CDR1 SGHVS and CDR2 FQNEAQ. The CDR3 totals 21 residues. The CDR3 region is CASSFQLSTSGSVGGTDTQYF. The CDR3 DNA reads as TGTGCCAGCAGCTTTCAACTTTCGACTAGCGGGAGCGTGGGAGGGACAGATACGCAGTATTTT.

This chain uses TRBV30 with TRBJ2-1; TRBD2 is a possible D gene (7 bases). V was cut by 0 bases and J by 2 bases, with 17 bases left in between. The germline V gene has CDR1 GTSNPN and CDR2 SVGIG (reference sequence). CDR3 length equals 17 residues. The CDR3 DNA follows: TGTGCCTGGAGTGTTCCTGGCGGGGGCTTCGCCTACAATGAGCAGTTCTTC. Its translation: CAWSVPGGGFAYNEQFF.

The chain recombines TRBV4-2 with TRBJ1-2; D is unresolved. Trimming stripped 3 bases from V and 2 bases from J, with 7 bases between. Germline CDR1 is LGHNA and CDR2 is YNFKEQ. This CDR3 has 13 residues. The CDR3 reads CASSHGENYGYTF. The CDR3 DNA reads as TGTGCCAGCAGCCATGGGGAGAACTATGGCTACACCTTC.

This clone has only a few counts. V is TRBV6-1 and J is TRBJ2-6, with 9 bases aligning to TRBD2. The CDR3 has 15 amino acids. Unmatched junction bases numbered 9, after V lost 3 bases and J lost 12 bases. CDR1 and CDR2 (germline): MNHNS, SASEGT. Here the CDR3 DNA reads TGTGCCAGCAGTGACAGGCGGGAGGGGGGGACCGTCCTGACTTTC. It is translated as CASSDRREGGTVLTF.

The chain uses TRBV7-2 and TRBJ1-5, with 8 bases matching TRBD1. V lost 6 bases and J lost 6; bases outside the gene matches: 16. This CDR3 is built from 17 residues. Per germline, CDR1 SGHTA and CDR2 FQGNSA. Written as DNA, the CDR3 is TGTGCCAGCAGTACCGGACAGGGTCATGGAGGAGGTCAGCCCCAGCATTTT. Protein sequence: CASSTGQGHGGGQPQHF.

The table lists this clone with a few counts. V usage is TRBV7-8 and J usage is TRBJ2-4; 10 nucleotides line up with TRBD1. The germline CDR1 and CDR2 sequences are SGHVS and FQNEAQ. V gave up 4 bases and J gave up 0 bases; unmatched junction bases: 12. The CDR3 loop spans 19 amino acids. The CDR3 coding sequence is TGTGCCAGCAGCTCGATGGGGGACAGGGGATCCGTAGCCAAAAACATTCAGTACTTC. Protein product: CASSSMGDRGSVAKNIQYF.

The chain links TRBV5-6 to TRBJ1-1; no reliable D call. V shed 4 bases and J shed 3 bases, with 16 bases lying between them. Germline CDR1 and CDR2: SGHDT and YYEEEE. CDR3 length: 15 residues. This CDR3 reads CASSPLGAADTEAFF. As DNA, the CDR3 is TGTGCCAGCAGCCCCCTAGGTGCGGCGGACACTGAAGCTTTCTTT.

The chain has TRBV10-3 and TRBJ1-2; tentatively, D is TRBD1 (6 bases). Trimming stripped 2 bases from V and 4 bases from J, with 11 bases between. Germline CDR1 reads ENHRY; CDR2 reads SYGVKD. This CDR3 has 14 amino acids. CDR3 bases: TGTGCCATCAGTGAGAGTAAGGACAGCTATGGCTACACCTTC. This gives the protein CAISESKDSYGYTF.

The sample holds a few counts of this clone. The CDR3 nucleotides read TGCGCCAGCAGCCGAAAGGACAGGGGTATGAACACTGAAGCTTTCTTT. Amino acid sequence: CASSRKDRGMNTEAFF. V and J are TRBV4-3 and TRBJ1-1; TRBD1 matches at 9 bases. Germline CDR1 reads LGHNA; CDR2 reads YSLEER. CDR3 size: 16 residues. The trim removed 4 bases at V and 0 bases at J, leaving 6 bases unmatched.

About this clone: Different DNA sequences within this sample yield the same CDR3. This rearrangement joins TRBV30 to TRBJ1-3; D perhaps matches TRBD1 (5 bases). The CDR3 loop spans 12 amino acids. V was trimmed by 2 bases and J by 4 bases, leaving 6 bases between them. CDR1 is GTSNPN and CDR2 is SVGIG in the germline V gene (reference sequence). CDR3 protein: CAWSPGGNTIYF. CDR3 DNA sequence: TGTGCCTGGAGTCCAGGGGGAAACACCATATATTTT.

This chain uses TRBV10-3 with TRBJ2-5; a possible D gene is TRBD2 (6 bases). CDR1 is ENHRY, CDR2 SYGVKD, per germline. Trimming pared 10 bases from V and 1 base from J, leaving 13 bases between. This CDR3 region has 13 residues. The CDR3 protein is CATLSGLQETQYF. CDR3 DNA sequence: TGTGCCACCCTCAGCGGGCTCCAAGAGACCCAGTACTTC.

The chain links TRBV30 to TRBJ1-3; D is undetermined. This CDR3 is 12 amino acids long. Germline V CDR1 and CDR2: GTSNPN, SVGIG (reference sequence). Trimming pared 5 bases from V and 3 bases from J, leaving 8 bases between. This CDR3 is CAWEAGGNTIYF. The CDR3 DNA reads as TGTGCCTGGGAGGCCGGTGGAAACACCATATATTTT.

This clone was observed a few times. The J gene is TRBJ2-5, the V gene TRBV18; possible D gene TRBD1, 5 bases. V was pared by 6 bases and J by 2 bases, with 7 bases between. CDR3 length: 12 residues. Looked up from germline, CDR1 is KGHSH and CDR2 is LQKENI. CDR3 loop: CASSRQQETQYF. In nucleotides, the CDR3 is TGTGCCAGCTCCCGACAGCAAGAGACCCAGTACTTC.

V and J are TRBV27 and TRBJ2-3; possibly TRBD1 for D (6 bases). The CDR3 is 14 residues long. Germline CDR1 MNHEY, CDR2 SMNVEV (reference sequence). The V end was cut by 6 bases, the J end by 5 bases, with 15 bases between. CDR3 coding DNA: TGTGCCAGCAGCTTACAGGGCTTTGGAGATACGCAGTATTTT. Protein product: CASSLQGFGDTQYF.

The chain uses TRBV5-6 and TRBJ2-7, with D possibly being TRBD1 (7 bases). V dropped 4 bases and J dropped 1 base, with 12 bases sitting between them. The CDR3 covers 14 residues. Germline V lookup: CDR1 SGHDT, CDR2 YYEEEE. As DNA, the CDR3 is TGTGCCAGCAGCCGCGGGACAGAATCCTACGAGCAGTACTTC. Encoded protein: CASSRGTESYEQYF.